Included here is one T cell receptor (beta chain) sequence, with context. Its antigen is still unknown. Checkpoint therapy with ipilimumab 1 mg/kg began 14 to 28 days after transplant. Patients got 3 mg/kg IV nivolumab weeks 1, 4, 7, 10, then biweekly through week 26. This record belongs to a study of ipilimumab plus nivolumab after autologous stem cell transplantation. Germline CDR1 MDHEN, CDR2 SYDVKM. The CDR3 is 13 residues long. With V trimmed by 6 bases and J by 7 bases, 6 bases remained unmatched. Repertoires were generated with immunoSEQ multiplex PCR, while TCRdb's copy carries only in-frame clones and drops some. The profile shows 9,000 to 9,500 clones, about two thirds of them singletons. Overall study findings and caveats: Per the authors, repertoire, Treg and microbiota data justify further study.

This sequence originates from a female donor with multiple myeloma. The sample was PBMCs, taken in a trial of ipilimumab plus nivolumab as post-transplant consolidation. The chain joins TRBV28 to TRBJ2-1; TRBD2 aligns across 7 bases. CDR3 residues: CASSIAGRNEQFF. The CDR3 DNA reads TGTGCCAGCAGCATCGCCGGGAGGAATGAGCAGTTCTTC.